Following are 20 T cell receptor beta chains from one sample sequenced in a study of CD8+ T cells in alopecia areata. After isolation, RNA underwent reverse transcription to generate cDNA as the sequencing template. The protocol was immunoSEQ multiplex PCR, while the TCRdb copy is restricted to in-frame clones and leaves out a portion. The sample has hundreds of thousands of clones, 50% to 65% seen once; the top ten hold 0.45%. The sample in question was CD4+ T cells sorted from blood, obtained at week 0. Receptor source: a human donor with alopecia areata.

V usage is TRBV6-5 and J usage is TRBJ2-7; D call uncertain. The CDR3 length is 13 residues. The germline V gene encodes CDR1 MNHEY and CDR2 SVGAGI. The ends were cut back, 6 bases at V and 2 bases at J, with 11 bases in the middle. As DNA, the CDR3 is TGTGCCAGCAGATCCCCGGGCCCCTACGAGCAGTACTTC. Encoded protein: CASRSPGPYEQYF.

A remark on this clone: Relative to the germline gene, one junction end is altered; a read error may explain this. The chain combines TRBV5-1 with TRBJ1-1; D possibly corresponds to TRBD1 (5 bases). There are 14 residues in the CDR3. Germline CDR1 and CDR2: SGHRS and YFSETQ. As DNA, the CDR3 is TGCGCCAGCAATGGCCTAGGGGAGGGCACTGAAGCTCTCTTT. Translating gives CASNGLGEGTEALF.

This rearrangement joins TRBV2 to TRBJ1-5; 8 nucleotides line up with TRBD1. The germline V gene encodes CDR1 SNHLY and CDR2 FYNNEI. CDR3 length equals 13 residues. Unmatched junction bases numbered 6, after V lost 7 bases and J lost 7 bases. The CDR3 region is CASNRDRSQPQHF. CDR3 in DNA: TGTGCCAGCAACCGGGACAGGAGCCAGCCCCAGCATTTT.

The chain links TRBV7-2 to TRBJ2-7; 7 positions agree with TRBD2. V shed 3 bases and J 1 base; nucleotides not matched to a gene: 6. This CDR3 contains 15 residues. Germline V gene data show CDR1 as SGHTA and CDR2 as FQGNSA. CDR3 protein: CASSLSGVESYEQYF. Written as DNA, the CDR3 is TGTGCCAGCAGCTTGAGCGGGGTAGAATCCTACGAGCAGTACTTC.

CDR3 residues: CAWSAGPAPQHF. The DNA of the CDR3 is TGTGCCTGGAGTGCAGGCCCTGCTCCCCAGCATTTT. J is TRBJ1-5 and V is TRBV30; D ambiguous. CDR1 is GTSNPN, CDR2 SVGIG, per germline (reference sequence). The germline V and J ends were trimmed by 1 base and 10 bases, with 11 bases remaining between them. The CDR3 has 12 residues.

The rearrangement links TRBV7-8 to TRBJ2-7, with 8 nucleotides matching TRBD1. V was pared by 5 bases and J by 3 bases, with 6 bases of the junction left unmatched. The CDR3 sequence is 14 residues long. Germline V CDR1 and CDR2: SGHVS, FQNEAQ. The CDR3 reads CASSPRDRLYEQYF. The DNA of the CDR3 is TGTGCCAGCAGCCCGCGGGACAGGCTCTACGAGCAGTACTTC. The full variable domain, in which reference TRBV7-8 and TRBJ2-7 provide the parts outside the CDR3, is GAGVSQSPRYKVAKRGQDVALRCDPISGHVSLFWYQQALGQGPEFLTYFQNEAQLDKSGLPSDRFFAERPEGSVSTLKIQRTQQEDSAVYLCASSPRDRLYEQYFGPGTRLTVT.

This chain joins TRBV5-1 and TRBJ1-2, with a weak D call TRBD1 (5 bases). V lost 0 bases and J lost 8, with 14 bases in between. The V gene's germline CDR1 is SGHRS and CDR2 YFSETQ. This CDR3 region has 14 residues. In nucleotides, the CDR3 is TGCGCCAGCAGCTTGGCCTTCACGGGGCTGGGCTACACCTTC. Translation: CASSLAFTGLGYTF.

The V and J genes are TRBV2 and TRBJ1-5, with a tentative D call TRBD1 (6 bases). This CDR3 region has 15 residues. Per germline, CDR1 SNHLY and CDR2 FYNNEI. V was cut by 8 bases and J by 2 bases, with 16 bases left in between. The CDR3 coding sequence is TGTGCCAGCGCTAGGGGGGAGAGGGGCAATCAGCCCCAGCATTTT. Protein: CASARGERGNQPQHF.

The genes are TRBV29-1 and TRBJ2-7; 10 positions match TRBD1. The CDR3 extends over 13 amino acids. Germline V gives CDR1 SQVTM, CDR2 ANQGSEA. J gave up 7 bases and V 3 bases, and 6 bases lay outside the gene matches. In nucleotides, the CDR3 is TGCAGCGTTGATGGGACAGGGGTGGAAGAGCAGTACTTC. This sequence encodes CSVDGTGVEEQYF.

This clone appeared a single time. This sequence joins TRBV29-1 and TRBJ2-1; D possibly corresponds to TRBD1 (6 bases). Trimming removed 8 bases at V and 4 bases at J, with 18 bases between. The CDR3 spans 14 residues. CDR1 SQVTM and CDR2 ANQGSEA come from the germline V gene. CDR3 nucleotides: TGCAGCACCGCAGGGGTAGGGTTATACAATGAGCAGTTCTTC. Translation gives CSTAGVGLYNEQFF.

The sample holds a few counts of this clone. The J gene is TRBJ2-7, the V gene TRBV23-1, with D possibly matching TRBD1 (5 bases). TRBV23-1 carries the ORF label, with uncertain function. Deletions cut 2 bases from V and 3 bases from J, with 17 bases between. This CDR3 contains 16 residues. The CDR3 sequence: CASSQTSVAGIYEQYF. CDR3 coding DNA: TGCGCCAGCAGTCAAACATCCGTGGCAGGGATCTACGAGCAGTACTTC.

The V call is TRBV29-1, the J call TRBJ2-7; no firm D call. V dropped 5 bases and J dropped 9 bases, with 14 bases sitting between them. The V gene's germline CDR1 is SQVTM and CDR2 ANQGSEA. The length of the CDR3 is 11 residues. The CDR3 loop is CSVYWNLGQYF. The CDR3 nucleotides read TGCAGCGTTTACTGGAACTTGGGGCAGTACTTC.

CDR3 region: CAISEVGGLANEQFF. CDR3 DNA: TGTGCCATCAGTGAGGTGGGAGGGCTCGCCAATGAGCAGTTCTTC. The rearrangement uses TRBV10-3 and TRBJ2-1; 7 bases fit TRBD2. Germline loops: CDR1 ENHRY, CDR2 SYGVKD. Losses at the gene ends were 2 bases for V and 6 bases for J; bases not matched to a gene: 7. This CDR3 spans 15 amino acids.

This chain uses TRBV15 with TRBJ2-2, with D uncertain. Germline-derived CDR1 and CDR2 are LNHNV and YYDKDF (reference sequence). This CDR3 is 13 amino acids long. Trimming cost V 7 bases and J 0 bases, with 6 bases left between them. Here the CDR3 reads CATKAPNTGELFF. As DNA, the CDR3 is TGTGCCACCAAGGCCCCGAACACCGGGGAGCTGTTTTTT.

The count of this clone is one. This chain connects TRBV15 to TRBJ2-5; 8 nucleotides line up with TRBD2. The CDR3 runs 15 residues. After removal of 4 bases from V and 5 bases from J, the junction contained 9 bases not matched to a gene. Germline loops: CDR1 LNHNV, CDR2 YYDKDF (reference sequence). CDR3 coding DNA: TGTGCCACCAGCAAACCGGTAGCGGGAAGCGAGACCCAGTACTTC. It specifies CATSKPVAGSETQYF.

The gene calls are TRBV29-1 and TRBJ1-4; 7 nucleotides align to TRBD1. Germline CDR1 SQVTM, CDR2 ANQGSEA. The length of the CDR3 is 12 residues. V dropped 5 bases and J dropped 4; count of bases not matched to a gene: 1. CDR3 sequence: CSVRDSNEKLFF. The CDR3 nucleotides read TGCAGCGTTCGGGACAGTAATGAAAAACTGTTTTTT.

CDR3 region: CASSPLGSRSGGSNQPQHF. The CDR3 DNA is TGTGCCAGCTCACCATTGGGATCTCGAAGTGGGGGTAGCAATCAGCCCCAGCATTTT. V usage is TRBV18 and J usage is TRBJ1-5; the D gene is possibly TRBD1 (5 bases). Between the trimmed V and J ends, which lost 2 bases and 0 bases, there was a span of 20 bases. CDR1 is KGHSH and CDR2 is LQKENI in the germline V gene. CDR3 length: 19 residues.

This clone appeared many times. The rearrangement uses TRBV27 and TRBJ2-1; D is perhaps TRBD2 (6 bases). Per germline, CDR1 MNHEY and CDR2 SMNVEV (reference sequence). Between the trimmed V and J ends, which lost 6 bases and 5 bases, there was a span of 17 bases. The CDR3 loop spans 15 amino acids. In nucleotides, the CDR3 is TGTGCCAGCAGAGGGGCGGGGCCAAATAACAATGAGCAGTTCTTC. Protein: CASRGAGPNNNEQFF.

V is TRBV5-1 and J is TRBJ2-1; 7 nucleotides match TRBD2. The CDR3 length is 16 residues. Germline V gene sequence: CDR1 SGHRS, CDR2 YFSETQ. With 0 bases clipped from V and 3 bases from J, the junction kept 6 bases outside the gene matches. The CDR3: CASSLEAGEIYNEQFF. Written as DNA, the CDR3 is TGCGCCAGCAGCTTGGAGGCGGGGGAAATCTACAATGAGCAGTTCTTC. The complete variable domain, with remaining parts taken from reference TRBV5-1 and TRBJ2-1, reads KAGVTQTPRYLIKTRGQQVTLSCSPISGHRSVSWYQQTPGQGLQFLFEYFSETQRNKGNFPGRFSGRQFSNSRSEMNVSTLELGDSALYLCASSLEAGEIYNEQFFGPGTRLTVL.

This chain uses TRBV6-1 with TRBJ2-5; D gene uncertain. V was trimmed by 6 bases and J by 7 bases, leaving 12 bases between them. Looked up from germline, CDR1 is MNHNS and CDR2 is SASEGT. CDR3 length: 12 residues. Here the CDR3 DNA reads TGTGCCAGCAGGAAAGTGAGATGGACCCAGTACTTC. As protein: CASRKVRWTQYF.